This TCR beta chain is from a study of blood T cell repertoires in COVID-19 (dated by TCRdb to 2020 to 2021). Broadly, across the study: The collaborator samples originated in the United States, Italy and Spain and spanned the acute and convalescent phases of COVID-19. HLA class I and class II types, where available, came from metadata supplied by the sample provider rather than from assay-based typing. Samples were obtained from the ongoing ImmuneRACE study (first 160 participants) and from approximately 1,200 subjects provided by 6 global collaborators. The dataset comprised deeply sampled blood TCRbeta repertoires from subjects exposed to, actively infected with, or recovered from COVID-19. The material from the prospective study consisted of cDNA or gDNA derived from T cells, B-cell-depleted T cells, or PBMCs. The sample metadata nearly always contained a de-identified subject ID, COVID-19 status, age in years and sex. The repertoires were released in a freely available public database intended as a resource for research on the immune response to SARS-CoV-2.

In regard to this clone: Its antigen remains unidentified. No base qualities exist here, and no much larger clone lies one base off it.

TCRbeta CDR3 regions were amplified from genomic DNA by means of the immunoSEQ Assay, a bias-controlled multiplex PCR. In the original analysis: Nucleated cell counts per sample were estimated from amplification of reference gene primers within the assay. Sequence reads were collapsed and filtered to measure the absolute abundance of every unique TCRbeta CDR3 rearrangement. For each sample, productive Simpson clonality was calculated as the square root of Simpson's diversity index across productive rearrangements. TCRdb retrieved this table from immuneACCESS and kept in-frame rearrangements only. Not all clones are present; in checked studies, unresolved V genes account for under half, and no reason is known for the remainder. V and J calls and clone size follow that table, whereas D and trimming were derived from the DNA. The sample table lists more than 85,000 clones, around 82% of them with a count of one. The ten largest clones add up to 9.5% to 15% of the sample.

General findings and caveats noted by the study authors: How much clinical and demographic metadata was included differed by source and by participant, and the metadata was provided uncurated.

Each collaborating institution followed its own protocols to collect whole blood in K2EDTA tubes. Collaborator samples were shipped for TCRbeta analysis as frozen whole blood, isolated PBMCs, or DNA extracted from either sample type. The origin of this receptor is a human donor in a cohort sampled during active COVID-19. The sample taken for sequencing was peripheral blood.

The CDR3 reads CASSQGWGGTKQPQHF. The DNA sequence is TGTGCCAGCAGCCAAGGCTGGGGGGGGACTAAGCAGCCCCAGCATTTT. The rearrangement joined TRBV3-1 (or the pseudogene TRBV3-2) to TRBJ1-5; a tentative D match to TRBD1 spans 5 bases. The CDR3, from cysteine to phenylalanine, totals 16 residues. Only the CDR3 portion is preserved as DNA: 48 bases, with reading frame beginning at the first base. As encoded in the germline V gene (reference sequence), CDR1 is LGHDT while CDR2 is YNNKEL. V is reduced by 1 base and J by 7 bases, leaving a spacing of 17 bases between them.